The 16 T cell receptor beta chains in this list originate from one sample, sequenced in a study of cytomegalovirus exposure and HLA in healthy donors. The PCR was carried out with 60 Vbeta primers and 13 Jbeta primers. Profiled with immunoSEQ multiplex PCR; TCRdb holds only in-frame clones, not every one. The sample lists over 100,000 clones; around three fifths were seen once. Sample: PBMCs. All receptors come from a woman between 35 and 50 years old in good health and CMV-seropositive.

The chain links TRBV27 to TRBJ1-5; a weak D match, TRBD1 (5 bases). Trimming took 5 bases from V and 1 from J, leaving 18 bases between them. Germline assignment: CDR1 MNHEY and CDR2 SMNVEV (reference sequence). The CDR3 has 17 amino acids. The CDR3 DNA reads as TGTGCCAGCAGTCCCTGGACAACAGTAATGAGCAATCAGCCCCAGCATTTT. Translated: CASSPWTTVMSNQPQHF.

This clone has more than one count but fewer than ten. This chain uses TRBV13 with TRBJ2-7; 7 bases align to TRBD1. The CDR3 extends over 14 amino acids. V dropped 5 bases and J dropped 5; count of bases not matched to a gene: 9. CDR1 and CDR2 (germline): PRHDT, FYEKMQ (reference sequence). In nucleotides, the CDR3 is TGTGCCAGCAGCCGCATGACAGGGCTCCACGAGCAGTACTTC. Translated: CASSRMTGLHEQYF.

V is TRBV6-5 and J is TRBJ1-1; 8 bases map to TRBD1. The CDR3 is made up of 15 amino acids. V shed 6 bases and J 0 bases; nucleotides not matched to a gene: 6. Germline CDR1 MNHEY, CDR2 SVGAGI. Written as DNA, the CDR3 is TGTGCCAGCAGCTACAGACAGGGGCTGAACACTGAAGCTTTCTTT. It encodes CASSYRQGLNTEAFF.

The J gene is TRBJ2-1, the V gene TRBV11-3; TRBD1 is a possible D gene (6 bases). Germline assignment: CDR1 SGHNT and CDR2 YENEEA. V lost 5 bases and J lost 3, with 17 bases in between. This CDR3 is 16 amino acids long. The CDR3 loop is CASSDTGTTDYNEQFF. DNA of the CDR3: TGTGCCAGCAGCGATACCGGGACAACAGACTACAATGAGCAGTTCTTC.

The CDR3 loop is CSVDLDRRYGYTF. Here the CDR3 DNA reads TGCAGCGTTGACCTTGACAGGCGCTATGGCTACACCTTC. The chain uses TRBV29-1 and TRBJ1-2; tentatively, D is TRBD1 (6 bases). The ends were cut back, 3 bases at V and 4 bases at J, with 12 bases in the middle. The CDR3 length is 13 residues. CDR1 is SQVTM and CDR2 is ANQGSEA in the germline V gene.

The sample holds a few counts of this clone. The chain has TRBV27 and TRBJ2-3; 7 bases align to TRBD1. The CDR3 totals 16 residues. Germline-derived CDR1 and CDR2 are MNHEY and SMNVEV (reference sequence). With 5 bases clipped from V and 2 bases from J, the junction kept 10 bases outside the gene matches. The CDR3 DNA is TGTGCCAGCAGTCCAGGACAGGTGGGGAACACAGATACGCAGTATTTT. It yields the protein CASSPGQVGNTDTQYF.

The chain employs TRBV6-1 and TRBJ1-1; TRBD1 matches at 8 bases. The CDR3 consists of 15 residues. V lost 5 bases, J lost 0 bases, and 5 bases stayed unmatched. Germline-derived CDR1 and CDR2 are MNHNS and SASEGT. The CDR3 region is CASSPGGLMNTEAFF. The CDR3 DNA follows: TGTGCCAGCAGTCCAGGGGGCCTGATGAACACTGAAGCTTTCTTT.

The V call is TRBV29-1, the J call TRBJ1-4; 9 positions match TRBD1. The CDR3 sequence is 14 residues long. CDR1 is SQVTM and CDR2 is ANQGSEA in the germline V gene. The trim removed 4 bases at V and 7 bases at J, leaving 7 bases unmatched. The DNA of the CDR3 is TGCAGCGTTGTGGGGGGACAGGGTTTTGAAAAACTGTTTTTT. This sequence encodes CSVVGGQGFEKLFF.

The rearrangement links TRBV6-4 to TRBJ2-1; 10 nucleotides match TRBD2. The length of the CDR3 is 15 residues. V lost 5 bases, J lost 3 bases, and 4 bases stayed unmatched. Germline values: CDR1 MRHNA, CDR2 SNTAGT. CDR3 protein: CASSPSGGVYNEQFF. The CDR3 nucleotides read TGTGCCAGCAGTCCTAGCGGGGGCGTCTACAATGAGCAGTTCTTC.

This clone was detected only once. V is TRBV27 and J is TRBJ2-7; D perhaps matches TRBD2 (6 bases). CDR1 and CDR2 (germline): MNHEY, SMNVEV (reference sequence). V shed 4 bases and J shed 3 bases, with 16 bases lying between them. The length of the CDR3 is 15 residues. CDR3 sequence (DNA): TGTGCCAGCAGTTCCCTGGCGCTAGCGCACTACGAGCAGTACTTC. Amino acid sequence: CASSSLALAHYEQYF.

The chain has TRBV6-6 and TRBJ2-7; 9 nucleotides line up with TRBD1. With 0 bases clipped from V and 6 bases from J, the junction kept 0 bases outside the gene matches. The CDR3 has 13 amino acids. In germline, CDR1 is MNHNY, CDR2 SVGAGI (reference sequence). For the CDR3, the DNA is TGTGCCAGCAGTTACTCACAGGGGGCCGAGCAGTACTTC. Its protein product is CASSYSQGAEQYF.

This rearrangement joins TRBV5-4 to TRBJ2-6; no clear D. This CDR3 region has 15 residues. Trimming took 0 bases from V and 0 from J, leaving 4 bases between them. The V gene's germline CDR1 is SGHNT and CDR2 YYREEE (reference sequence). CDR3 sequence: CASSLDSSGANVLTF. DNA for the CDR3: TGTGCCAGCAGCTTGGACAGCTCTGGGGCCAACGTCCTGACTTTC.

The genes are TRBV6-5 and TRBJ2-7; 12 bases agree with TRBD2. The CDR3 is made up of 15 amino acids. Germline V gives CDR1 MNHEY, CDR2 SVGAGI. V lost 0 bases to trimming and J lost 3 bases; unmatched junction nucleotides: 0. The CDR3 loop is CASSYSTSGGYEQYF. CDR3 coding DNA: TGTGCCAGCAGTTACTCGACTAGCGGGGGCTACGAGCAGTACTTC.

This clone was recorded once. The chain recombines TRBV27 with TRBJ2-5; D possibly corresponds to TRBD2 (5 bases). Trimming shortened V by 6 bases and J by 1 base, and 9 bases separated the two germline ends. Germline CDR1 is MNHEY and CDR2 is SMNVEV (reference sequence). The CDR3 spans 13 residues. The CDR3 is CASRRDSQETQYF. CDR3 DNA: TGTGCCAGCAGACGGGATTCCCAAGAGACCCAGTACTTC.

The chain is built from TRBV28 and TRBJ1-3; 8 bases are a match to TRBD1. The junction had 5 bases not matched to a gene; V was cut back by 2 bases and J by 5 bases. Per the germline V gene, CDR1 is MDHEN and CDR2 is SYDVKM. This CDR3 comprises 15 residues. CDR3 loop: CASSLGRQGRNTIYF. CDR3 nucleotide sequence: TGTGCCAGCAGTTTAGGACGACAGGGGCGAAACACCATATATTTT.

The gene calls are TRBV25-1 and TRBJ1-1; possibly TRBD1 for D (6 bases). V was trimmed by 0 bases and J by 7 bases, leaving 18 bases between them. Germline values: CDR1 MGHDK, CDR2 SYGVNS. The CDR3 extends over 16 amino acids. The CDR3 DNA reads TGTGCCAGCAGTGAATATGGAGGGGGGGATGAGGGTGAAGCTTTCTTT. This encodes CASSEYGGGDEGEAFF.